The 31 T cell receptor beta chains below come from one sample, sequenced in a study of relationships among human T cell subsets. The T cell receptor alpha and beta CDR3 regions were amplified from mRNA by semiquantitative ARM-PCR. In ARM-PCR, communal superprimers followed tagged nested gene-specific primers for exponential amplification. TCRdb re-called the multiplex PCR reads through MiXCR, storing one row per CDR3 protein. The table lists about 15,000 distinct CDR3 sequences, about 56% of them singletons. Sequencing used total T cells sorted from blood. The source is a middle-aged man in good health.

This clonotype has just a few counts. V usage is TRBV7-8 and J usage is TRBJ2-3; possibly TRBD2 for D (5 bases). With 5 bases removed from V and 4 bases from J, the gap between germline ends came to 10 bases. CDR1 and CDR2 (germline): SGHVS, FQNEAQ. The CDR3 extends over 13 amino acids. The CDR3 DNA follows: TGTGCCAGCAGCCCTCGAGGGTCAGATACGCAGTATTTT. Its protein is CASSPRGSDTQYF. The full variable domain, its missing parts supplied by reference TRBV7-8 and TRBJ2-3, is GAGVSQSPRYKVAKRGQDVALRCDPISGHVSLFWYQQALGQGPEFLTYFQNEAQLDKSGLPSDRFFAERPEGSVSTLKIQRTQQEDSAVYLCASSPRGSDTQYFGPGTRLTVL.

The genes are TRBV20-1 and TRBJ2-5, with 8 nucleotides matching TRBD2. The CDR3 has 15 amino acids. Germline trimming cut 0 bases from V and 1 base from J; bases unmatched to any gene: 4. CDR1 and CDR2 (germline): DFQATT, SNEGSKA (reference sequence). The CDR3 region has the DNA TGCAGTGCTAGAGATCACGGACTAGCCCAAGAGACCCAGTACTTC. Translated: CSARDHGLAQETQYF.

This chain uses TRBV7-3 with TRBJ2-1; 7 bases agree with TRBD2. V lost 1 base, J lost 10 bases, and 10 bases stayed unmatched. Per the germline V gene, CDR1 is SGHTA and CDR2 is FQGTGA. This CDR3 contains 15 residues. CDR3 DNA: TGTGCCAGCAGCTTAAACCTTGGGAGGGATAAGGAGCAGTTCTTC. Translating it yields CASSLNLGRDKEQFF.

This sequence joins TRBV10-3 and TRBJ2-5; D gene uncertain. There are 13 residues in the CDR3. Germline-derived CDR1 and CDR2 are ENHRY and SYGVKD. V lost 0 bases, J lost 4 bases, and 6 bases lay in between. The CDR3 is CAISESFGETQYF. CDR3 nucleotide sequence: TGTGCCATCAGTGAGTCTTTCGGAGAGACCCAGTACTTC.

The gene calls are TRBV7-9 and TRBJ2-7; 8 positions match TRBD2. The germline V gene encodes CDR1 SEHNR and CDR2 FQNEAQ (reference sequence). With 1 base clipped from V and 5 bases from J, the junction kept 7 bases outside the gene matches. This CDR3 region has 15 residues. As DNA, the CDR3 is TGTGCCAGCAGCTTAGACTCCAGCGGGAGAAACGAGCAGTACTTC. Protein: CASSLDSSGRNEQYF.

The chain employs TRBV28 and TRBJ2-5, with 7 bases identical to TRBD1. Germline assignment: CDR1 MDHEN and CDR2 SYDVKM. The CDR3 has 16 residues. Trimming removed 5 bases from V and 2 bases from J; junction bases left unmatched: 11. The CDR3 loop reads CASSTLGTAPQETQYF. For the CDR3, the DNA is TGTGCCAGCAGTACTCTCGGGACAGCGCCTCAAGAGACCCAGTACTTC.

The genes are TRBV6-6 and TRBJ1-1; a possible D gene is TRBD1 (6 bases). Germline V gene data show CDR1 as MNHNY and CDR2 as SVGAGI (reference sequence). The V end was cut by 5 bases, the J end by 0 bases, with 13 bases between. This CDR3 has 15 amino acids. The CDR3 loop reads CASSIRQAMNTEAFF. DNA for the CDR3: TGTGCCAGCAGTATACGACAGGCTATGAACACTGAAGCTTTCTTT.

The genes are TRBV12-3 or TRBV12-4 and TRBJ2-4; 9 bases match TRBD1. CDR3 size: 15 residues. V gave up 4 bases and J gave up 6 bases; unmatched junction bases: 7. The CDR3 bases are TGTGCCAGCAGTTCCTCCTACAGGGGGCTAAACATTCAGTACTTC. Translating gives CASSSSYRGLNIQYF.

This clonotype was recorded once. The chain combines TRBV10-2 with TRBJ2-3; 8 bases fit TRBD2. The V gene's germline CDR1 is WSHSY and CDR2 SAAADI. Trimming at V came to 3 bases and at J to 2 bases, leaving 7 bases not matched to a gene. CDR3 length equals 16 residues. CDR3 in DNA: TGCGCCAGCAGTGATAAAGCGGGGGCGCTCACAGATACGCAGTATTTT. Amino acid sequence: CASSDKAGALTDTQYF.

V and J are TRBV18 and TRBJ1-1; maybe TRBD1 (5 bases). CDR1 and CDR2 from the germline V gene are KGHSH and LQKENI. This CDR3 is built from 13 residues. V was pared by 5 bases and J by 6 bases, with 13 bases between. This CDR3 is CASSGTERAEAFF. The DNA of the CDR3 is TGTGCCAGCTCAGGGACGGAAAGGGCTGAAGCTTTCTTT. Based on the CDR3 plus reference TRBV18 and TRBJ1-1, the full variable domain is NAGVMQNPRHLVRRRGQEARLRCSPMKGHSHVYWYRQLPEEGLKFMVYLQKENIIDESGMPKERFSAEFPKEGPSILRIQQVVRGDSAAYFCASSGTERAEAFFGQGTRLTVV.

V is TRBV30 and J is TRBJ1-1, with 10 bases aligning to TRBD1. V lost 4 bases and J lost 1; bases outside the gene matches: 6. The CDR3 runs 15 residues. Germline V gene sequence: CDR1 GTSNPN, CDR2 SVGIG (reference sequence). In nucleotides, the CDR3 is TGTGCCTGGACACGACAGGGGGCGTCGAACACTGAAGCTTTCTTT. Translation: CAWTRQGASNTEAFF.

This chain connects TRBV10-3 to TRBJ2-7; no definite D call. Germline CDR1 is ENHRY and CDR2 is SYGVKD. V was cut by 3 bases and J by 3 bases, with 9 bases left in between. The CDR3 spans 13 residues. The CDR3 sequence is CAISEYPGYEQYF. CDR3 coding DNA: TGTGCCATCAGTGAATATCCAGGCTACGAGCAGTACTTC.

V usage is TRBV27 and J usage is TRBJ2-3, with no clear D. CDR1 MNHEY and CDR2 SMNVEV come from the germline V gene (reference sequence). The CDR3 has 11 residues. V was pared by 5 bases and J by 2 bases, with 2 bases between. The CDR3 DNA reads as TGTGCCAGCAGTAACACAGATACGCAGTATTTT. This sequence encodes CASSNTDTQYF.

The sample holds a few counts of this clonotype. This chain connects TRBV2 to TRBJ2-3; a weak D match, TRBD1 (5 bases). The germline V gene encodes CDR1 SNHLY and CDR2 FYNNEI. Trimming shortened V by 9 bases and J by 6 bases, and 22 bases separated the two germline ends. CDR3 length: 15 residues. CDR3 region: CASIMVRTSGDTQYF. CDR3 coding DNA: TGTGCCAGTATCATGGTTAGGACATCGGGCGATACGCAGTATTTT.

This clonotype was picked up a small number of times. The chain couples TRBV7-8 to TRBJ2-6, with TRBD1 matching over 10 bases. Per germline, CDR1 SGHVS and CDR2 FQNEAQ. The CDR3 sequence is 18 residues long. V lost 5 bases and J lost 1; bases outside the gene matches: 8. CDR3 sequence: CASSPRGTGDSGANVLTF. The CDR3 bases are TGTGCCAGCAGCCCGCGAGGGACAGGGGATTCTGGGGCCAACGTCCTGACTTTC.

By frequency in the sample, this clonotype is medium-sized. The chain combines TRBV29-1 with TRBJ1-1; D is unclear. V gave up 6 bases and J gave up 0 bases, with 11 bases separating them. The CDR3 extends over 13 amino acids. Germline assignment: CDR1 SQVTM and CDR2 ANQGSEA. Written as DNA, the CDR3 is TGCAGCGTGTTTAGGACTTTGAACACTGAAGCTTTCTTT. Its translation: CSVFRTLNTEAFF.

The chain recombines TRBV6-1 with TRBJ2-1, with 9 bases aligning to TRBD2. CDR1 and CDR2 (germline): MNHNS, SASEGT. The CDR3 length is 15 residues. Germline trimming cut 4 bases from V and 4 bases from J; bases unmatched to any gene: 5. The CDR3 sequence is CASSAERGAYNEQFF. CDR3 coding DNA: TGTGCCAGCAGTGCTGAGCGGGGGGCTTACAATGAGCAGTTCTTC.

This clonotype has just a few counts. V is TRBV11-1 and J is TRBJ2-3, with 9 bases lining up with TRBD2. Trimming took 1 base from V and 6 from J; bases not matched to a gene: 17. The germline CDR1 and CDR2 sequences are SGHAT and FQDESV (reference sequence). This CDR3 region has 19 residues. The CDR3 coding sequence is TGTGCCAGCAGCTTAGGGCTAGCGGGATATACCAACCGCAGGGATACGCAGTATTTT. Its protein is CASSLGLAGYTNRRDTQYF.

This chain connects TRBV27 to TRBJ1-1; TRBD1 might be the D (6 bases). Germline values: CDR1 MNHEY, CDR2 SMNVEV (reference sequence). The CDR3 spans 13 residues. Trimming took 7 bases from V and 8 from J, leaving 17 bases between them. The CDR3 region is CASKNRDLGEAFF. In DNA form, the CDR3 reads TGTGCCAGCAAAAACAGGGACCTCGGGGAAGCTTTCTTT.

The gene calls are TRBV6-5 and TRBJ2-1, with D maybe TRBD1 (6 bases). V lost 6 bases to trimming and J lost 5 bases, with 14 bases between them. Germline assignment: CDR1 MNHEY and CDR2 SVGAGI. This CDR3 comprises 14 residues. The CDR3 protein is CASSLLTGNNEQFF. DNA of the CDR3: TGTGCCAGCAGCCTTCTAACAGGGAACAATGAGCAGTTCTTC.

J is TRBJ2-7 and V is TRBV20-1; D is undetermined. Germline CDR1 reads DFQATT; CDR2 reads SNEGSKA (reference sequence). The CDR3 is 10 residues long. Between the trimmed V and J ends, which lost 3 bases and 9 bases, there was a span of 9 bases. The CDR3 nucleotides are TGCAGTGCTAGGAAAGGTTTGCAGTACTTC. This sequence encodes CSARKGLQYF.

The chain employs TRBV20-1 and TRBJ1-1, with D tentatively TRBD1 (6 bases). Germline lookup yields CDR1 DFQATT and CDR2 SNEGSKA (reference sequence). Trimming left V 0 bases short and J 1 base short, with 18 bases between. CDR3 length: 17 amino acids. The CDR3 loop is CSARDRGRRFGNTEAFF. The CDR3 DNA sequence: TGCAGTGCTAGAGATAGGGGGAGGCGGTTCGGGAACACTGAAGCTTTCTTT.

The chain has TRBV12-3 or TRBV12-4 and TRBJ2-3; unclear D gene. The V end lost 7 bases, the J end lost 3 bases, and 11 bases lay between the germline ends. The CDR3 consists of 13 residues. The CDR3 spells CASTLRTTDTQYF. The CDR3 DNA follows: TGTGCCAGCACCCTGCGGACGACAGATACGCAGTATTTT.

The rearrangement links TRBV10-3 to TRBJ2-5; unclear D gene. Germline V gives CDR1 ENHRY, CDR2 SYGVKD. This CDR3 is 12 amino acids long. Trimming left V 5 bases short and J 4 bases short, with 8 bases between. CDR3: CAISKVRETQYF. CDR3 coding DNA: TGTGCCATCAGTAAAGTCCGAGAGACCCAGTACTTC.

The genes are TRBV29-1 and TRBJ1-2, with D possibly matching TRBD1 (6 bases). This CDR3 is built from 12 residues. Trimming shortened V by 8 bases and J by 6 bases, and 16 bases separated the two germline ends. Germline values: CDR1 SQVTM, CDR2 ANQGSEA. For the CDR3, the DNA is TGCAGCTACAGGGAGACTATCAATGGCTACACCTTC. It is translated as CSYRETINGYTF. Full variable domain (missing parts from reference TRBV29-1 and TRBJ1-2): SAVISQKPSRDICQRGTSLTIQCQVDSQVTMMFWYRQQPGQSLTLIATANQGSEATYESGFVIDKFPISRPNLTFSTLTVSNMSPEDSSIYLCSYRETINGYTFGSGTRLTVV.

This clonotype has just a few counts. This CDR3 is CASTGPGQQYGDYGYTF. CDR3 sequence (DNA): TGTGCCAGCACCGGACCGGGACAGCAATATGGTGACTATGGCTACACCTTC. The chain recombines TRBV28 with TRBJ1-2; 7 bases are shared with TRBD1. Germline loops: CDR1 MDHEN, CDR2 SYDVKM. CDR3 length: 17 residues. V lost 7 bases and J lost 3; bases outside the gene matches: 17.

The chain links TRBV4-1 to TRBJ1-2; maybe TRBD1 (6 bases). Trimming shortened V by 3 bases and J by 0 bases, and 14 bases separated the two germline ends. Germline V lookup: CDR1 MGHRA, CDR2 YSYEKL. The CDR3 consists of 16 residues. The CDR3: CASSHGGQEANYGYTF. In DNA, the CDR3 is TGCGCCAGCAGCCACGGGGGGCAGGAAGCTAACTATGGCTACACCTTC.

The J gene is TRBJ2-1, the V gene TRBV5-1; 7 bases agree with TRBD2. J was trimmed by 2 bases and V by 2 bases; bases with no gene match: 7. There are 16 residues in the CDR3. Per germline, CDR1 SGHRS and CDR2 YFSETQ. The CDR3 here is CASSFYSGRAYNEQFF. For the CDR3, the DNA is TGCGCCAGCAGCTTTTATAGCGGGCGCGCCTACAATGAGCAGTTCTTC.

V gene TRBV20-1 combines with J gene TRBJ2-3; 9 bases are shared with TRBD1. Germline CDR1 DFQATT, CDR2 SNEGSKA (reference sequence). The CDR3 has 21 residues. J lost 5 bases, V lost 5 bases, and 29 bases had no gene match. The CDR3 is CSAWTENRGLQIEPWRDTQYF. The CDR3 DNA reads as TGCAGTGCTTGGACCGAAAACAGGGGGCTCCAAATCGAGCCCTGGAGAGATACGCAGTATTTT.

This clonotype has only a few counts. The chain combines TRBV14 with TRBJ2-7, with D perhaps matching TRBD1 or TRBD2 (5 bases each). The CDR3 has 14 amino acids. The V and J ends lost 1 base and 6 bases respectively, with 13 bases between them. CDR1 is SGHDN and CDR2 is FVKESK in the germline V gene. The CDR3 sequence: CASSQAPTGGEQYF. DNA of the CDR3: TGTGCCAGCAGCCAAGCCCCCACTGGGGGCGAGCAGTACTTC.

The chain is built from TRBV12-3 or TRBV12-4 and TRBJ2-1; 10 bases line up with TRBD2. The CDR3 spans 17 residues. Losses at the gene ends were 6 bases for V and 5 bases for J; bases not matched to a gene: 13. CDR3 in DNA: TGTGCCAGCAGCCAAGAATTACTAGCGGGAAACCACAATGAGCAGTTCTTC. It translates to CASSQELLAGNHNEQFF.